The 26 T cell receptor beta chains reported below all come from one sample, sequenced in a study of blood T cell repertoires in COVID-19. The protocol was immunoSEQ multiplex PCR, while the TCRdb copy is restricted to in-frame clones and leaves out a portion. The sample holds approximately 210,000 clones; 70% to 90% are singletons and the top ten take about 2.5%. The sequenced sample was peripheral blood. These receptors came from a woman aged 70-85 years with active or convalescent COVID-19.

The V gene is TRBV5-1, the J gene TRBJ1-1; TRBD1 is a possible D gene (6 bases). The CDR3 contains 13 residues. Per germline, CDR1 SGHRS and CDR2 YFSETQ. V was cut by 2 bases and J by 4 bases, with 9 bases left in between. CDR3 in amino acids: CASSLTGTTEAFF. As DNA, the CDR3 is TGCGCCAGCAGCTTAACAGGGACCACTGAAGCTTTCTTT.

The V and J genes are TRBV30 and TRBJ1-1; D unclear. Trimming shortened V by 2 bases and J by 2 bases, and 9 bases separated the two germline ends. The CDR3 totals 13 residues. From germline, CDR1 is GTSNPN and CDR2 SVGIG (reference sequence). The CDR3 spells CAWSRGINTEAFF. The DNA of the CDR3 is TGTGCCTGGAGTCGAGGCATAAACACTGAAGCTTTCTTT. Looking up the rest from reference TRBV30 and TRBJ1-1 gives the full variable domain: SQTIHQWPATLVQPVGSPLSLECTVEGTSNPNLYWYRQAAGRGLQLLFYSVGIGQISSEVPQNLSASRPQDRQFILSSKKLLLSDSGFYLCAWSRGINTEAFFGQGTRLTVV.

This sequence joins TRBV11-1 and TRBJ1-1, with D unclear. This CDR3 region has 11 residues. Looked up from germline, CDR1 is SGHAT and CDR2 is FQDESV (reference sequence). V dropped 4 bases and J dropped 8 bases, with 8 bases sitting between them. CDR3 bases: TGTGCCAGCAGCTCCCAGGTGGAAGCTTTCTTT. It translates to CASSSQVEAFF.

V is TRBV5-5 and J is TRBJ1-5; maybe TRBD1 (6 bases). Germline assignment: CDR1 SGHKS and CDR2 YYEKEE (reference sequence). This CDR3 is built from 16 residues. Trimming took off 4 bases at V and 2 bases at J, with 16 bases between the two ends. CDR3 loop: CASSPGTPRGNQPQHF. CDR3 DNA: TGTGCCAGCAGCCCCGGGACACCCCGGGGCAATCAGCCCCAGCATTTT.

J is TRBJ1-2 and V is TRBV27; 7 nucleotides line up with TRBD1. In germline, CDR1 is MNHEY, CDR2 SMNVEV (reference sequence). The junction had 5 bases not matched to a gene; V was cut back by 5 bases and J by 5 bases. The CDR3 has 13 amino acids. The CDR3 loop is CASSTTGEYGYTF. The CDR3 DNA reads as TGTGCCAGCAGTACTACAGGGGAGTATGGCTACACCTTC.

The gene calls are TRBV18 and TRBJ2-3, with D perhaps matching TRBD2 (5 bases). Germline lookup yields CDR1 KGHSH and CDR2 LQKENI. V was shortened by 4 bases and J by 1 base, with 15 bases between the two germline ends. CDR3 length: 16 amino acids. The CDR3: CASSLALGVGTDTQYF. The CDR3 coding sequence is TGTGCCAGCTCACTTGCTCTCGGGGTGGGCACAGATACGCAGTATTTT.

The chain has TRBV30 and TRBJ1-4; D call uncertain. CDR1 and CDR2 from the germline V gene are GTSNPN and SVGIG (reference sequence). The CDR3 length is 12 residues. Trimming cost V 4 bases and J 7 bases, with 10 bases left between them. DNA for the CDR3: TGTGCCTGGAACTCCGAGAGTGAAAAACTGTTTTTT. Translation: CAWNSESEKLFF.

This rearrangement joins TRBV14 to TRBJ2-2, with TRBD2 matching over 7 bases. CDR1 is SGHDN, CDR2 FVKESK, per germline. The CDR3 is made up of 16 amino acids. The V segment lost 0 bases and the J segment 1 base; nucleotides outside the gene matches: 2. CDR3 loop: CASSQEVAGNTGELFF. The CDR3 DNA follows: TGTGCCAGCAGCCAAGAAGTAGCGGGGAACACCGGGGAGCTGTTTTTT.

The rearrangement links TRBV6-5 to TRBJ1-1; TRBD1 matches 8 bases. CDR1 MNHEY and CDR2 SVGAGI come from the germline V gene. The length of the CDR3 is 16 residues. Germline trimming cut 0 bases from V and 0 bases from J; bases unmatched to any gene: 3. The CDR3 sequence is CASSYSWTGLNTEAFF. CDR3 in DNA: TGTGCCAGCAGTTACTCTTGGACAGGGCTGAACACTGAAGCTTTCTTT.

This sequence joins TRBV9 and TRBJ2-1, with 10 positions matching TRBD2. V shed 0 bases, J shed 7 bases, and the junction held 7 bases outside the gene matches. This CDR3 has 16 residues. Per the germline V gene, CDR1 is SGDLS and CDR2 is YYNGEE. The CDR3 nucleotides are TGTGCCAGCAGCGTAGTAGCGGGGGGCGACGGGAATGAGCAGTTCTTC. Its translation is CASSVVAGGDGNEQFF.

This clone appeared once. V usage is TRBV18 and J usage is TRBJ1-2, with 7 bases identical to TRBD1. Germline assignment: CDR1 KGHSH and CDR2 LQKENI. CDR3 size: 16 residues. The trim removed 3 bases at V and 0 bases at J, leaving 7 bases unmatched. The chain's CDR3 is CASSPGRTGSNYGYTF. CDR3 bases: TGTGCCAGCTCACCTGGAAGGACAGGCTCTAACTATGGCTACACCTTC.

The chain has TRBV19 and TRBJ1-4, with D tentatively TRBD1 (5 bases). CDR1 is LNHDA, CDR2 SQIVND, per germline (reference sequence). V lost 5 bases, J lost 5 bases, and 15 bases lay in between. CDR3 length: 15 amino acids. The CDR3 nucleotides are TGTGCCAGTAGTTTGCAAAGGGGATTGAATGAAAAACTGTTTTTT. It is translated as CASSLQRGLNEKLFF.

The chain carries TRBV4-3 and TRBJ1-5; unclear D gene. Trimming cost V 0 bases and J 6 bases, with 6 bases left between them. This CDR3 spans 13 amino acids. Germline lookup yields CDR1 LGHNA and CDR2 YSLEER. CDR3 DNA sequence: TGCGCCAGCAGCCAAGAGGCAGGTCAGCCCCAGCATTTT. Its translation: CASSQEAGQPQHF.

The CDR3 DNA follows: TGTGCCAGCAGTTTATACGGACAGCCCTCCTACGAGCAGTACTTC. This encodes CASSLYGQPSYEQYF. V usage is TRBV27 and J usage is TRBJ2-7; TRBD1 is a possible D gene (6 bases). The CDR3 totals 15 residues. Germline V gene lookup returns CDR1 MNHEY and CDR2 SMNVEV (reference sequence). Deletions cut 1 base from V and 0 bases from J, with 10 bases between.

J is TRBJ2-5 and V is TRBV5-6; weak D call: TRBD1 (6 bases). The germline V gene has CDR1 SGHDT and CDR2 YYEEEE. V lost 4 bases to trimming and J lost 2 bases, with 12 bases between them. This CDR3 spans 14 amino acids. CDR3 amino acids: CASSVTGTQETQYF. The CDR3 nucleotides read TGTGCCAGCAGCGTCACCGGGACACAAGAGACCCAGTACTTC.

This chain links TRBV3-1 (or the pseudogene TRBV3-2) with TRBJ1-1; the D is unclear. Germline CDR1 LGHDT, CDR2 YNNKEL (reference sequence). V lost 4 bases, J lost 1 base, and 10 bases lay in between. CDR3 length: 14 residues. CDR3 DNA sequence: TGTGCCAGCAGCCCCTCCAGTGCGAACACTGAAGCTTTCTTT. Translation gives CASSPSSANTEAFF.

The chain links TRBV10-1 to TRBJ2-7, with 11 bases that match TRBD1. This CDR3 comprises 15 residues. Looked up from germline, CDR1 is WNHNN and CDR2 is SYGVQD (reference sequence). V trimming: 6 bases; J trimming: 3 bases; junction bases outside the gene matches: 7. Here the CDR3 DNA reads TGCGCCAGCAGCGACGCCGGGACAGGGGGCTACGAGCAGTACTTC. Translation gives CASSDAGTGGYEQYF.

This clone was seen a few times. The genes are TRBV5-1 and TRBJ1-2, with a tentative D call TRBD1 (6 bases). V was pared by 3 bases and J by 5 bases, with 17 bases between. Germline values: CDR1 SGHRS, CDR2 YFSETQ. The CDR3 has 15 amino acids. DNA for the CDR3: TGCGCCAGCAGCTCTCTCCCCGGGACAAGTTATGGCTACACCTTC. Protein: CASSSLPGTSYGYTF.

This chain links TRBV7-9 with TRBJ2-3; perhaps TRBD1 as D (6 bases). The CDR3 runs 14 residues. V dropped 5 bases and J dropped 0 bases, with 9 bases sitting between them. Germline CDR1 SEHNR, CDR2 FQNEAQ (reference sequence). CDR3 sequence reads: CASSPDSSTDTQYF. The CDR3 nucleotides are TGTGCCAGCAGCCCGGACAGTAGCACAGATACGCAGTATTTT.

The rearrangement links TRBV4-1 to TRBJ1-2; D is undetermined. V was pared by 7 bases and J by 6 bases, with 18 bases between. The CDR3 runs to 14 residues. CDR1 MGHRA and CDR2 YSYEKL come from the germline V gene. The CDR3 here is CASTPTPGDDGYTF. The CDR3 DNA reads TGCGCCAGCACGCCGACCCCCGGGGATGATGGCTACACCTTC.

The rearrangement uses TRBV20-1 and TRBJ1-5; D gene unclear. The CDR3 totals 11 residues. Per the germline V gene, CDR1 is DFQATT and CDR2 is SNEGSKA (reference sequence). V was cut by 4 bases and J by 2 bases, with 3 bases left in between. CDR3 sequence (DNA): TGCAGTGCTACAGGCAATCAGCCCCAGCATTTT. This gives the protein CSATGNQPQHF.

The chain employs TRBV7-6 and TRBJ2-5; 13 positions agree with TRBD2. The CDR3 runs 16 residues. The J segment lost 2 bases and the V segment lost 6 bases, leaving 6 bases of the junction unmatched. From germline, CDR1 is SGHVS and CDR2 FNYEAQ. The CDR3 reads CASSPGTSGEQETQYF. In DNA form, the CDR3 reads TGTGCCAGCAGTCCCGGGACTAGCGGGGAACAAGAGACCCAGTACTTC.

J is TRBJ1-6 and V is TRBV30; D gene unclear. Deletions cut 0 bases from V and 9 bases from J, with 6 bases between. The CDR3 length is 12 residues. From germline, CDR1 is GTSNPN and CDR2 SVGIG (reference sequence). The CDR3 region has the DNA TGTGCCTGGAGTGTACTTCGTTCACCCCTCCACTTT. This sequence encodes CAWSVLRSPLHF.

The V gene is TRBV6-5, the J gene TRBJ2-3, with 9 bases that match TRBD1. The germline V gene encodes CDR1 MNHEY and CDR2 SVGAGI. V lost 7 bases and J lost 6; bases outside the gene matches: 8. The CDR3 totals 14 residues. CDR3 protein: CASIPGQGGDTQYF. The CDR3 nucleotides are TGTGCCAGCATCCCGGGACAGGGAGGTGATACGCAGTATTTT.

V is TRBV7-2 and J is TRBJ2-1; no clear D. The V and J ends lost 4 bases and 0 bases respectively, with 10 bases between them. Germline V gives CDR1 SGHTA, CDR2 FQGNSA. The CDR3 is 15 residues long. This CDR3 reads CASSSIAVSYNEQFF. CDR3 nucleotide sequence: TGTGCCAGCAGCTCTATAGCAGTCTCCTACAATGAGCAGTTCTTC.

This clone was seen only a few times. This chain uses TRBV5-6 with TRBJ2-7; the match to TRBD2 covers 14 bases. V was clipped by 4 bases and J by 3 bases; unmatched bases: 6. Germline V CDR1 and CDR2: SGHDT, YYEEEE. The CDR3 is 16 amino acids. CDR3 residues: CASSRGLAGGSYEQYF. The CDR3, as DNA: TGTGCCAGCAGCCGAGGACTAGCGGGGGGAAGCTACGAGCAGTACTTC.